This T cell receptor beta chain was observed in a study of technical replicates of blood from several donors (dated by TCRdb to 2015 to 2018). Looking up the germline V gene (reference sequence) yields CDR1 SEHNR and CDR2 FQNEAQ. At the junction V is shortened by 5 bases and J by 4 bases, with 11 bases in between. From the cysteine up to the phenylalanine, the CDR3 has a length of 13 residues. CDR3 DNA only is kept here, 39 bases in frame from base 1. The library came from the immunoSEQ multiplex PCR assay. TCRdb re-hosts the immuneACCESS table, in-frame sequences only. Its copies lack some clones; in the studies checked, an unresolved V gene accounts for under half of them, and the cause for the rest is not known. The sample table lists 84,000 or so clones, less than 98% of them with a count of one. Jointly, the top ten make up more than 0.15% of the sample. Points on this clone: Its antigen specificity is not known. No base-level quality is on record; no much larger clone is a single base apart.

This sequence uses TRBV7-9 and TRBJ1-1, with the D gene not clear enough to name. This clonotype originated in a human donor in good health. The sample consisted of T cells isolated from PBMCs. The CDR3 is CASSPIGSTEAFF. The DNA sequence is TGTGCCAGCAGCCCCATCGGGAGCACTGAAGCTTTCTTT.